The next 17 T cell receptor beta chains were all read from a single sample in a study of T cells in Graves' hyperthyroidism and ophthalmopathy. Researchers amplified the TCR beta CDR3 regions from RNA transcripts. With the HTBI primer set, the TCR CDR3 went through a first round of RT-PCR. TCRdb processed the multiplex PCR reads anew with MiXCR; each CDR3 protein has one entry. Among hundreds of thousands of distinct CDR3 sequences listed, around 39% were seen once. The sample consisted of blood. Receptor source: a man younger than 35 with Graves' hyperthyroidism.

The rearrangement joins TRBV7-9 to TRBJ2-7, with D possibly matching TRBD1 (6 bases). Trimming cost V 6 bases and J 3 bases, with 15 bases left between them. This CDR3 is built from 14 residues. The germline V gene has CDR1 SEHNR and CDR2 FQNEAQ (reference sequence). CDR3 amino acids: CASRPTGTYYEQYF. The CDR3 region has the DNA TGTGCCAGCAGGCCCACAGGGACCTACTACGAGCAGTACTTC.

This clonotype was counted only a few times. One base away lies a much larger clone, so this may be a sequencing read error. V gene TRBV29-1 combines with J gene TRBJ2-5; D gene ambiguous. Germline-derived CDR1 and CDR2 are SQVTM and ANQGSEA. The CDR3 is made up of 12 amino acids. CDR3 in amino acids: CSVKPYQGTQYF. The CDR3 nucleotides are TGCAGCGTTAAACCGTACCAAGGGACCCAGTACTTC.

This rearrangement joins TRBV7-2 to TRBJ2-2, with D hard to call. CDR1 SGHTA and CDR2 FQGNSA come from the germline V gene. The V gene lost 1 base and the J gene lost 7 bases, with 7 bases spanning the gap. The length of the CDR3 is 13 residues. CDR3 coding DNA: TGTGCCAGCAGCTTAGTAGGGTTCGGGGAGCTGTTTTTT. Its protein product is CASSLVGFGELFF.

This sequence joins TRBV10-3 and TRBJ1-4, with 10 bases lining up with TRBD1. Trimming took 10 bases from V and 3 from J; bases not matched to a gene: 8. The CDR3 length is 15 residues. Germline-derived CDR1 and CDR2 are ENHRY and SYGVKD. This CDR3 is CATGTGDGSNEKLFF. As DNA, the CDR3 is TGTGCCACCGGGACAGGGGACGGGTCTAATGAAAAACTGTTTTTT.

This clonotype appeared many times. V gene TRBV7-3 combines with J gene TRBJ2-5; 7 positions agree with TRBD1. This CDR3 has 14 residues. Germline CDR1 is SGHTA and CDR2 is FQGTGA. With 2 bases clipped from V and 4 bases from J, the junction kept 4 bases outside the gene matches. For the CDR3, the DNA is TGTGCCAGCAGCTTACTAGCAGGGGGAGAGACCCAGTACTTC. Translating it yields CASSLLAGGETQYF.

The chain links TRBV20-1 to TRBJ1-4; possibly TRBD1 for D (5 bases). Germline V gene lookup returns CDR1 DFQATT and CDR2 SNEGSKA (reference sequence). The CDR3 has 13 residues. Trimming took off 3 bases at V and 8 bases at J, with 13 bases between the two ends. The CDR3 DNA reads TGCAGTGCTAGGACCGGGACGGTAGAAAAACTGTTTTTT. Translating gives CSARTGTVEKLFF.

The chain recombines TRBV20-1 with TRBJ1-2; D is undetermined. Germline V gene lookup returns CDR1 DFQATT and CDR2 SNEGSKA (reference sequence). V was cut by 0 bases and J by 4 bases, with 12 bases left in between. The CDR3 is made up of 14 amino acids. For the CDR3, the DNA is TGCAGTGCTAGAGATATGTCAGGAACCTATGGCTACACCTTC. Translated: CSARDMSGTYGYTF.

This clonotype was picked up many times. V gene TRBV7-9 combines with J gene TRBJ1-1, with unresolved D. The CDR3 runs 13 residues. The V and J ends lost 5 bases and 1 base respectively, with 8 bases between them. Germline lookup yields CDR1 SEHNR and CDR2 FQNEAQ (reference sequence). As DNA, the CDR3 is TGTGCCAGCAGCGGACCAGGGAACACTGAAGCTTTCTTT. Its translation is CASSGPGNTEAFF.

The chain has TRBV9 and TRBJ2-7, with 11 nucleotides matching TRBD1. With 4 bases clipped from V and 5 bases from J, the junction kept 8 bases outside the gene matches. CDR1 SGDLS and CDR2 YYNGEE come from the germline V gene. The CDR3 is made up of 15 amino acids. The CDR3 sequence is CASSPSGQGADEQYF. CDR3 coding DNA: TGTGCCAGCAGCCCGTCTGGACAGGGGGCGGACGAGCAGTACTTC.

This clonotype was seen repeatedly, ten times or more. The chain links TRBV2 to TRBJ1-5; a possible D gene is TRBD1 (6 bases). Germline assignment: CDR1 SNHLY and CDR2 FYNNEI. Trimming stripped 8 bases from V and 4 bases from J, with 21 bases between. CDR3 size: 16 residues. The CDR3: CASCLTDRKGNQPQHF. DNA of the CDR3: TGTGCCAGCTGTCTAACAGACAGGAAGGGGAATCAGCCCCAGCATTTT.

This clonotype occurred many times. The chain is built from TRBV15 and TRBJ2-7; D call uncertain. The V gene's germline CDR1 is LNHNV and CDR2 YYDKDF (reference sequence). The CDR3 has 14 amino acids. V shed 1 base and J shed 2 bases, with 9 bases lying between them. As DNA, the CDR3 is TGTGCCACCAGCAGAGTTCTTTCGACCTACGAGCAGTACTTC. Translation: CATSRVLSTYEQYF.

The J gene is TRBJ1-4, the V gene TRBV12-3 or TRBV12-4; D is undetermined. The CDR3 totals 15 residues. V lost 2 bases, J lost 7 bases, and 14 bases lay in between. CDR3 nucleotide sequence: TGTGCCAGCAGTTTAAGGCCACAGTTGGGTGAAAAACTGTTTTTT. Translating it yields CASSLRPQLGEKLFF.

Points on this clonotype: A much larger clone differs by one base, so this may be a read error. The rearrangement links TRBV9 to TRBJ1-4; D is unresolved. The V end lost 0 bases, the J end lost 8 bases, and 8 bases lay between the germline ends. CDR1 and CDR2 (germline): SGDLS, YYNGEE. The CDR3 extends over 13 amino acids. The CDR3 coding sequence is TGTGCCAGCAGCGTAGAGGGCGTGGAAAAACTGTTTTTT. Translation: CASSVEGVEKLFF.

This chain uses TRBV2 with TRBJ1-6; tentatively, D is TRBD1 (5 bases). The V and J ends lost 5 bases and 7 bases respectively, with 15 bases between them. Per the germline V gene, CDR1 is SNHLY and CDR2 is FYNNEI. The CDR3 is made up of 15 amino acids. The CDR3 DNA is TGTGCCAGCAGTTCGGCGGGACGCCAAAATTCACCCCTCCACTTT. Protein: CASSSAGRQNSPLHF.

Details on this clonotype: One junction end disagrees with the germline gene, perhaps due to a read error. CDR3 protein: CASSVTYQEAQYF. DNA for the CDR3: TGTGCCAGCAGCGTGACCTACCAAGAGGCCCAGTACTTC. The gene calls are TRBV7-2 and TRBJ2-5; D not certain. From germline, CDR1 is SGHTA and CDR2 FQGNSA. This CDR3 is built from 13 residues.

The chain employs TRBV9 and TRBJ2-7; D is ambiguous. The CDR3 extends over 15 amino acids. Germline CDR1 SGDLS, CDR2 YYNGEE. Trimming removed 4 bases from V and 2 bases from J, with 16 bases in between. Here the CDR3 reads CASSLSRVTAYEQYF. CDR3 DNA sequence: TGTGCCAGCAGCCTATCCCGGGTCACCGCCTACGAGCAGTACTTC.

The chain couples TRBV7-8 to TRBJ2-5, with a possible D match to TRBD1 (5 bases). Looked up from germline, CDR1 is SGHVS and CDR2 is FQNEAQ. V shed 6 bases and J shed 5 bases, with 22 bases lying between them. The CDR3 is made up of 16 amino acids. The CDR3 nucleotides read TGTGCCAGCAGTTACTCGGCTCAGGGTTTAGGGGAGACCCAGTACTTC. Amino acids: CASSYSAQGLGETQYF.